A single sample is the source of the 26 T cell receptor beta chains below, sequenced in a study of blood T cell repertoires in COVID-19. The data were produced by immunoSEQ multiplex PCR, yet TCRdb's version contains in-frame clones alone and is incomplete. The table shows approximately 300,000 clones, with around nine tenths occurring only once. The sequencing input was peripheral blood. All receptors come from a woman aged 30 to 39 with COVID-19, enrolled during active disease.

As to this clone: This sample also contains other DNA sequences that code for the same CDR3. The chain has TRBV6-6 and TRBJ2-7, with D possibly matching TRBD2 (5 bases). The CDR3 has 13 residues. The V gene lost 2 bases and the J gene lost 3 bases, with 8 bases spanning the gap. The germline V gene encodes CDR1 MNHNY and CDR2 SVGAGI (reference sequence). The CDR3 protein is CASSYGGLYEQYF. The CDR3 coding sequence is TGTGCCAGCAGTTACGGTGGACTCTACGAGCAGTACTTC.

CDR3 loop: CASSLYSYNEQFF. In DNA, the CDR3 is TGTGCCAGCAGCTTATACTCCTACAATGAGCAGTTCTTC. The J gene is TRBJ2-1, the V gene TRBV7-3; D uncertain. CDR1 SGHTA and CDR2 FQGTGA come from the germline V gene. This CDR3 spans 13 amino acids. Trimming removed 2 bases at V and 0 bases at J, with 2 bases between.

This rearrangement joins TRBV5-4 to TRBJ2-3, with a tentative D call TRBD1 (6 bases). Per germline, CDR1 SGHNT and CDR2 YYREEE (reference sequence). Trimming took off 4 bases at V and 1 base at J, with 13 bases between the two ends. The CDR3 length is 15 residues. The DNA of the CDR3 is TGTGCCAGCAGCCAACAACAGGGACGCACAGATACGCAGTATTTT. Encoded protein: CASSQQQGRTDTQYF.

This clone was seen only once. The chain carries TRBV28 and TRBJ2-7; no clear D. This CDR3 has 12 amino acids. V lost 8 bases and J 2 bases, leaving 10 bases between the germline ends. The germline V gene encodes CDR1 MDHEN and CDR2 SYDVKM. Here the CDR3 reads CASAVTTYEQYF. The CDR3 DNA follows: TGTGCCAGCGCGGTTACAACCTACGAGCAGTACTTC.

The chain combines TRBV5-1 with TRBJ2-7, with 8 positions matching TRBD2. The J segment lost 0 bases and the V segment lost 0 bases, leaving 2 bases of the junction unmatched. Germline CDR1 SGHRS, CDR2 YFSETQ. This CDR3 is built from 15 residues. CDR3 residues: CASSLAGRDSYEQYF. The CDR3, as DNA: TGCGCCAGCAGCTTGGCCGGGAGGGACTCCTACGAGCAGTACTTC. Full variable domain (missing parts from reference TRBV5-1 and TRBJ2-7): KAGVTQTPRYLIKTRGQQVTLSCSPISGHRSVSWYQQTPGQGLQFLFEYFSETQRNKGNFPGRFSGRQFSNSRSEMNVSTLELGDSALYLCASSLAGRDSYEQYFGPGTRLTVT.

This chain links TRBV6-5 with TRBJ2-1; 9 bases line up with TRBD2. CDR3 length: 14 residues. Trimming cost V 10 bases and J 0 bases; bases outside gene matches: 4. CDR1 and CDR2 (germline): MNHEY, SVGAGI. The CDR3 region is CATASGNSYNEQFF. CDR3 DNA: TGTGCCACCGCTAGCGGGAACTCCTACAATGAGCAGTTCTTC.

CDR3 residues: CASSPLGPQHF. The CDR3 DNA is TGTGCCAGCAGCCCTCTCGGGCCCCAGCATTTT. This sequence joins TRBV5-8 and TRBJ1-5; D is unclear. The CDR3 totals 11 residues. V shed 4 bases and J shed 9 bases, with 8 bases lying between them. CDR1 and CDR2 from the germline V gene are SGHTS and YDEGEE.

This clone was counted once. This chain links TRBV2 with TRBJ2-3, with D perhaps TRBD2 (5 bases). Germline CDR1 SNHLY, CDR2 FYNNEI. This CDR3 contains 12 residues. Between the trimmed V and J ends, which lost 6 bases and 3 bases, there was a span of 7 bases. CDR3 in amino acids: CASRRGTDTQYF. CDR3 bases: TGTGCCAGCAGGCGCGGGACAGATACGCAGTATTTT.

The J gene is TRBJ2-7, the V gene TRBV7-9; 11 bases line up with TRBD2. CDR3 length: 16 residues. V was pared by 5 bases and J by 5 bases, with 11 bases of the junction left unmatched. CDR1 is SEHNR and CDR2 is FQNEAQ in the germline V gene (reference sequence). CDR3 in amino acids: CASSPDTSGSSHEQYF. The CDR3 DNA reads as TGTGCCAGCAGCCCAGACACTAGCGGGAGTTCCCACGAGCAGTACTTC.

The V gene is TRBV10-3, the J gene TRBJ1-1; TRBD1 might be the D (5 bases). Per the germline V gene, CDR1 is ENHRY and CDR2 is SYGVKD. The CDR3 loop spans 13 amino acids. Trimming pared 2 bases from V and 7 bases from J, leaving 11 bases between. CDR3 coding DNA: TGTGCCATCAGTGAGGAAGGGGTAAATGAAGCTTTCTTT. Its protein is CAISEEGVNEAFF.

This rearrangement joins TRBV7-9 to TRBJ1-3; TRBD1 might be the D (5 bases). Trimming stripped 5 bases from V and 2 bases from J, with 10 bases between. Germline V lookup: CDR1 SEHNR, CDR2 FQNEAQ (reference sequence). This CDR3 spans 14 amino acids. CDR3 protein: CASSAGTPGNTIYF. CDR3 sequence (DNA): TGTGCCAGCAGCGCCGGGACTCCTGGAAACACCATATATTTT.

This sequence joins TRBV7-8 and TRBJ2-7, with 10 bases lining up with TRBD1. The V gene end was trimmed by 7 bases and the J gene end by 6 bases; junction bases not matched to a gene: 9. Per the germline V gene, CDR1 is SGHVS and CDR2 is FQNEAQ. The CDR3 is 14 amino acids. The CDR3 here is CASTSGQGEREQYF. CDR3 sequence (DNA): TGTGCCAGCACCAGTGGACAGGGGGAGCGCGAGCAGTACTTC.

V is TRBV7-3 and J is TRBJ2-6; D ambiguous. The V gene's germline CDR1 is SGHTA and CDR2 FQGTGA. The CDR3 totals 13 residues. Trimming stripped 7 bases from V and 0 bases from J, with 4 bases between. The DNA for the CDR3 is TGTGCCAGCAAGAGCTCTGGGGCCAACGTCCTGACTTTC. Translating gives CASKSSGANVLTF.

V and J are TRBV30 and TRBJ2-7; 12 bases map to TRBD2. The germline V gene has CDR1 GTSNPN and CDR2 SVGIG (reference sequence). This CDR3 is built from 15 residues. V lost 8 bases, J lost 1 base, and 9 bases stayed unmatched. The CDR3 nucleotides are TGTGCCCTTAAAACGACTAGCGGGAGTTCCTACGAGCAGTACTTC. Amino acids: CALKTTSGSSYEQYF.

The chain joins TRBV6-5 to TRBJ1-1; a weak D match, TRBD1 (6 bases). The V gene's germline CDR1 is MNHEY and CDR2 SVGAGI. The CDR3 is 14 amino acids. V lost 2 bases and J 3 bases, leaving 10 bases between the germline ends. The CDR3 region is CASSYGGHDTEAFF. CDR3 bases: TGTGCCAGCAGTTACGGGGGACACGACACTGAAGCTTTCTTT.

This chain joins TRBV5-5 and TRBJ2-6; perhaps TRBD2 as D (5 bases). This CDR3 spans 16 amino acids. Germline CDR1 reads SGHKS; CDR2 reads YYEKEE (reference sequence). V was shortened by 1 base and J by 3 bases, with 11 bases between the two germline ends. CDR3 coding DNA: TGTGCCAGCAGCTTGACCGACTACGGTGGGGCCAACGTCCTGACTTTC. It encodes CASSLTDYGGANVLTF.

The genes are TRBV15 and TRBJ1-5; D gene unclear. V gave up 0 bases and J gave up 2 bases, with 11 bases separating them. The germline V gene encodes CDR1 LNHNV and CDR2 YYDKDF (reference sequence). CDR3 length: 16 residues. The CDR3 DNA follows: TGTGCCACCAGCAGAGATCGAGGGATTCGCAATCAGCCCCAGCATTTT. It encodes CATSRDRGIRNQPQHF.

A single count supports this clone. V gene TRBV5-6 combines with J gene TRBJ1-4; TRBD1 matches 10 bases. Germline V gives CDR1 SGHDT, CDR2 YYEEEE. The CDR3 spans 14 residues. Trimming at V came to 6 bases and at J to 8 bases, leaving 7 bases not matched to a gene. The CDR3 sequence is CASNTGQGREKLFF. The CDR3 DNA is TGTGCCAGCAATACGGGACAGGGGAGAGAAAAACTGTTTTTT.

The chain joins TRBV10-2 to TRBJ2-1, with 13 positions matching TRBD2. This CDR3 contains 19 residues. J gave up 2 bases and V 2 bases, and 9 bases lay outside the gene matches. Per germline, CDR1 WSHSY and CDR2 SAAADI. The CDR3 spells CASSEGGLAGLLAYNEQFF. DNA for the CDR3: TGCGCCAGCAGTGAGGGGGGACTAGCGGGATTACTAGCCTACAATGAGCAGTTCTTC.

V gene TRBV5-1 combines with J gene TRBJ1-1; TRBD1 is a possible D gene (6 bases). Germline V CDR1 and CDR2: SGHRS, YFSETQ. The V and J ends lost 2 bases and 0 bases respectively, with 20 bases between them. The CDR3 consists of 18 residues. CDR3 loop: CASSLIPKTGIMNTEAFF. CDR3 coding DNA: TGCGCCAGCAGCTTAATCCCCAAGACAGGAATCATGAACACTGAAGCTTTCTTT.

This clone was observed many times. The chain links TRBV3-1 (or the pseudogene TRBV3-2) to TRBJ2-7; D gene uncertain. Germline V lookup: CDR1 LGHDT, CDR2 YNNKEL (reference sequence). Trimming removed 1 base at V and 4 bases at J, with 8 bases between. CDR3 length: 13 residues. CDR3 loop: CASSQVPNYEQYF. CDR3 nucleotides: TGTGCCAGCAGCCAAGTTCCTAATTACGAGCAGTACTTC.

This chain uses TRBV10-3 with TRBJ2-7; TRBD1 aligns across 7 bases. The CDR3 consists of 14 residues. The ends lost 10 bases at V and 3 bases at J; junction bases unmatched: 12. The V gene's germline CDR1 is ENHRY and CDR2 SYGVKD. CDR3 in amino acids: CASARDSFGYEQYF. For the CDR3, the DNA is TGTGCCAGTGCTCGGGACAGTTTCGGCTACGAGCAGTACTTC.

The chain combines TRBV9 with TRBJ2-1; possibly TRBD2 for D (6 bases). Germline assignment: CDR1 SGDLS and CDR2 YYNGEE. V lost 1 base, J lost 9 bases, and 14 bases lay in between. This CDR3 is 14 amino acids long. CDR3 sequence (DNA): TGTGCCAGCAGCGTACTCGCGGGGCTGGGTGAGCAGTTCTTC. Encoded protein: CASSVLAGLGEQFF.

This sequence joins TRBV7-2 and TRBJ1-1, with D maybe TRBD1 (5 bases). The germline V and J ends were trimmed by 5 bases and 4 bases, with 11 bases remaining between them. The CDR3 length is 13 residues. Germline V lookup: CDR1 SGHTA, CDR2 FQGNSA. The CDR3 coding sequence is TGTGCCAGCAGCCCATACAGGACCACTGAAGCTTTCTTT. Protein: CASSPYRTTEAFF.

This clone was seen once. The rearrangement joins TRBV3-1 (or the pseudogene TRBV3-2) to TRBJ1-2; no clear D gene. This CDR3 spans 16 amino acids. From germline, CDR1 is LGHDT and CDR2 YNNKEL (reference sequence). V lost 0 bases and J lost 1, with 12 bases in between. CDR3 in amino acids: CASSQERMQINYGYTF. CDR3 DNA: TGTGCCAGCAGCCAAGAGAGGATGCAGATTAACTATGGCTACACCTTC.

The chain combines TRBV19 with TRBJ2-1; 9 nucleotides line up with TRBD1. With V trimmed by 4 bases and J by 1 base, 2 bases remained unmatched. The CDR3 contains 15 residues. Germline V gene sequence: CDR1 LNHDA, CDR2 SQIVND (reference sequence). The CDR3 reads CASSTQGASYNEQFF. The CDR3 region has the DNA TGTGCCAGTAGTACACAGGGGGCTTCCTACAATGAGCAGTTCTTC.